This record looks at one TCR beta chain sequence and its context. Sequencing relied on a cDNA template that was reverse transcribed from extracted RNA. Profiled with immunoSEQ multiplex PCR; TCRdb holds only in-frame clones, not every one. The top ten hold 1% to 1.5% of the sample, which has about 97,000 clones, approximately 42% seen once. This sample was included in a study of CD8+ T cells in alopecia areata. The CDR3 is 18 amino acids. V was pared by 4 bases and J by 5 bases, with 24 bases between. Germline loops: CDR1 MDHEN, CDR2 SYDVKM. The sequenced material came from CD4+ T cells sorted from blood. This clonotype was obtained from a human donor with alopecia areata. The chain recombines TRBV28 with TRBJ2-1; D is tentatively TRBD1 or TRBD2 (5 bases each). In DNA form, the CDR3 reads TGTGCCAGCAGTTGGTATAGTGTTGGGGGAAGGGCCAACAATGAGCAGTTCTTC. This gives the protein CASSWYSVGGRANNEQFF. Drawing the rest from reference TRBV28 and TRBJ2-1, the complete variable domain is DVKVTQSSRYLVKRTGEKVFLECVQDMDHENMFWYRQDPGLGLRLIYFSYDVKMKEKGDIPEGYSVSREKKERFSLILESASTNQTSMYLCASSWYSVGGRANNEQFFGPGTRLTVL.